The T cell receptor (beta chain) under discussion was sequenced for a study of shared clonotypes between healthy human individuals. The data were produced by immunoSEQ multiplex PCR, yet TCRdb's version contains in-frame clones alone and is incomplete. The sample includes around 1.5 million clones, nearly 99% of them seen just once. Germline loops: CDR1 SGHNT, CDR2 YYREEE (reference sequence). The germline V and J ends were trimmed by 0 bases and 5 bases, with 15 bases remaining between them. The CDR3 covers 15 residues. Specimen: naive CD4+ T cells sorted from blood. Subset in this sample: CD45RA+ positively selected. The source is a man aged 25 to 40 in good health. This chain links TRBV5-4 with TRBJ2-7; TRBD1 might be the D (5 bases). The CDR3: CASSLVELSGHEQYF. CDR3 nucleotide sequence: TGTGCCAGCAGCTTGGTCGAACTTTCAGGGCACGAGCAGTACTTC.